Listed below are T cell receptor beta chains from one sample, sequenced in a study of blood T cell repertoires in COVID-19. Here immunoSEQ multiplex PCR was the method, and the copy in TCRdb shows in-frame clones only, minus some. The table includes 250,000 to 350,000 clones, approximately 84% detected once. The specimen sequenced was peripheral blood. The receptors derive from a human donor with COVID-19, enrolled during active disease. The donor label of this sample is uncertain. Each CDR3 is given with its conserved first and last residue.

J gene	V gene	CDR3 length	CDR3 protein
TRBJ1-2	TRBV9	13	CASSLDRSDRYTF
TRBJ2-3	TRBV19	15	CASSIETGTIDTQYF
TRBJ2-3	TRBV5-4	15	CASSSKGLHTDTQYF
TRBJ2-1	TRBV27	14	CASRRELGYNEQFF
TRBJ1-6	TRBV21-1	21	CASSRLTSRLSSPRYNSPLHF
TRBJ2-2	TRBV5-1	16	CASSLDVAGNTGELFF
TRBJ1-2	TRBV6-5	14	CASRPERQGHGYTF
TRBJ1-1	TRBV9	16	CASSVARDRENTEAFF
TRBJ2-2	TRBV3-1/TRBV3-2	11	CASRTSGELFF
TRBJ1-2	TRBV5-1	14	CASSFDRGNYGYTF
TRBJ2-2	TRBV11-3	15	CASSLGTGNTGELFF
TRBJ2-3	TRBV5-4	14	CASSFPSGTDTQYF
TRBJ2-1	TRBV24-1	16	CATSGTGGTVYNEQFF
TRBJ1-4	TRBV5-4	15	CASSWDIATNEKLFF
TRBJ1-1	TRBV2	14	CASIIDRGGTEAFF
TRBJ2-2	TRBV5-1	15	CASSPKQGRSGELFF
TRBJ2-1	TRBV2	16	CASSDLAGGIYNEQFF
TRBJ1-5	TRBV2	13	CASSAGGHQPQHF
TRBJ2-3	TRBV19	15	CASQFSSTSTDTQYF
TRBJ2-5	TRBV6-6	18	CASSPLRGPGLGKETQYF
TRBJ1-1	TRBV27	16	CASSFLGAGWGTEAFF
TRBJ2-7	TRBV28	16	CASSGGLAGPGYEQYF
TRBJ2-4	TRBV3-1/TRBV3-2	18	CASSPGTSGTLAKNIQYF
TRBJ1-1	TRBV10-3	15	CAISTGLGGDTEAFF